The source of this T cell receptor beta chain is a study of T cells in Graves' hyperthyroidism and ophthalmopathy. The investigators amplified TCR beta CDR3 regions from RNA transcripts. Researchers ran a first-round RT-PCR on the TCR CDR3 using the HTBI primer set. Using its own MiXCR run on the multiplex PCR reads, TCRdb lists one record per CDR3 protein. Of a few hundred thousand distinct CDR3 sequences listed, roughly 50% are singletons. This clonotype was counted only a few times. Graves' hyperthyroidism qualified as stable when ophthalmopathy did not progress within 18 months. Per germline, CDR1 LGHNA and CDR2 YSLEER. V lost 0 bases, J lost 8 bases, and 13 bases lay in between. CDR3 length: 14 amino acids.

This TCR was recovered from a woman between 18 and 29 years old with Graves' hyperthyroidism. Sequenced input: peripheral blood or thyroid tissue (not recorded which). The V and J genes are TRBV4-3 and TRBJ1-1; D might be TRBD1 (6 bases). The CDR3 bases are TGCGCCAGCAGCCAAGATCGGGGCCAGGGGGAAGCTTTCTTT. It specifies CASSQDRGQGEAFF.